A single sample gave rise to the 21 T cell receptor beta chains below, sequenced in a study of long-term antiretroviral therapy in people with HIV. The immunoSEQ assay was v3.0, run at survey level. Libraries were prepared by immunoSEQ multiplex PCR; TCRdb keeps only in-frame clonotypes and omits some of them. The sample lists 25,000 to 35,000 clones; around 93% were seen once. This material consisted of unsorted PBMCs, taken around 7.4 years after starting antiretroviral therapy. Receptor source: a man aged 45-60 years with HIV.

The CDR3 coding sequence is TGCGCCAGCAGCTCGGCCCGCGGGGGGGCCGACACCGGGGAGCTGTTTTTT. This sequence encodes CASSSARGGADTGELFF. This sequence joins TRBV5-1 and TRBJ2-2, with 9 bases fitting TRBD2. CDR3 length: 17 residues. Per the germline V gene, CDR1 is SGHRS and CDR2 is YFSETQ. Trimming took 3 bases from V and 3 from J; bases not matched to a gene: 9.

The CDR3 reads CASSLGQGYGYTF. As DNA, the CDR3 is TGCGCCAGCAGCCTCGGACAGGGTTATGGCTACACCTTC. The chain recombines TRBV4-3 with TRBJ1-2; 8 nucleotides align to TRBD1. The CDR3 sequence is 13 residues long. V lost 4 bases, J lost 5 bases, and 3 bases stayed unmatched. Germline V lookup: CDR1 LGHNA, CDR2 YSLEER.

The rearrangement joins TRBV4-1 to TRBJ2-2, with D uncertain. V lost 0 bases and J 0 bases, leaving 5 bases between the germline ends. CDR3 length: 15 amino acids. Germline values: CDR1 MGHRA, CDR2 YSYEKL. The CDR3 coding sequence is TGCGCCAGCAGCCAAGATTGGCCGAACACCGGGGAGCTGTTTTTT. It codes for CASSQDWPNTGELFF.

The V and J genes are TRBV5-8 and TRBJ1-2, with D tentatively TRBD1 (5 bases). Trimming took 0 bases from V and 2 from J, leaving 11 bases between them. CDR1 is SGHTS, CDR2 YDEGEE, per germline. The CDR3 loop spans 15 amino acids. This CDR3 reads CASSLDPGPNYGYTF. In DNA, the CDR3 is TGTGCCAGCAGCTTGGACCCGGGGCCCAACTATGGCTACACCTTC.

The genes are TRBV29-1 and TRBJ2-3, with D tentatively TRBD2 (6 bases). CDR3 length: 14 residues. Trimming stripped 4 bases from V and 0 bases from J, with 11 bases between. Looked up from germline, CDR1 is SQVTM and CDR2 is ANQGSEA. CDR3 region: CSVVTRESTDTQYF. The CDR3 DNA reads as TGCAGCGTTGTCACCCGGGAGAGCACAGATACGCAGTATTTT.

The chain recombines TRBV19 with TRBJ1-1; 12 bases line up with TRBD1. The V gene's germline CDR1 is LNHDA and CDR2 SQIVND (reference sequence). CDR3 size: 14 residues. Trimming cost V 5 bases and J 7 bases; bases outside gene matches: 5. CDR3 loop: CASSSGTGGFEAFF. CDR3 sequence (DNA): TGTGCCAGTAGTTCCGGGACAGGGGGCTTTGAAGCTTTCTTT.

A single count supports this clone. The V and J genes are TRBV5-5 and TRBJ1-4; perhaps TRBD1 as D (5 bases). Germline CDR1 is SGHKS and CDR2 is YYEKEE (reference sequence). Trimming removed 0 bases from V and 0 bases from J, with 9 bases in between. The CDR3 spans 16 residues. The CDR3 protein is CASSLVATATNEKLFF. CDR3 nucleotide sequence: TGTGCCAGCAGCTTGGTTGCGACAGCAACTAATGAAAAACTGTTTTTT. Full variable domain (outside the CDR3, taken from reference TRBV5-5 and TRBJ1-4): DAGVTQSPTHLIKTRGQQVTLRCSPISGHKSVSWYQQVLGQGPQFIFQYYEKEERGRGNFPDRFSARQFPNYSSELNVNALLLGDSALYLCASSLVATATNEKLFFGSGTQLSVL.

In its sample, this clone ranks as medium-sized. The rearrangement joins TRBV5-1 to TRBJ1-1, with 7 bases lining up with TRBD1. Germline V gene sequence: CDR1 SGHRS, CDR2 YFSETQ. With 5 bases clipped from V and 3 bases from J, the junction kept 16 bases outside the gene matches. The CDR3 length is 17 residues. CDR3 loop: CASRGDREAGLDTEAFF. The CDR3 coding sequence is TGCGCCAGCAGGGGAGACAGGGAGGCGGGTTTAGACACTGAAGCTTTCTTT.

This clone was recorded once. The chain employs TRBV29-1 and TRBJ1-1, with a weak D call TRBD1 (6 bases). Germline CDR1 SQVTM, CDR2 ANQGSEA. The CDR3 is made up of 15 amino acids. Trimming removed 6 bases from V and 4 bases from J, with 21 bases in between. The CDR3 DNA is TGCAGCGTGAGGGGGGGCCAGGGAGAGATCACTGAAGCTTTCTTT. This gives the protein CSVRGGQGEITEAFF.

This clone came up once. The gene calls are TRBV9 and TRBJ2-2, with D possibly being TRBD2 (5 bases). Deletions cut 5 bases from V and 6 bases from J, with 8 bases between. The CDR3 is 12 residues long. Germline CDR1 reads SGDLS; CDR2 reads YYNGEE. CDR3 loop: CASRARAGELFF. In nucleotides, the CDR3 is TGTGCCAGCAGGGCGCGGGCCGGGGAGCTGTTTTTT.

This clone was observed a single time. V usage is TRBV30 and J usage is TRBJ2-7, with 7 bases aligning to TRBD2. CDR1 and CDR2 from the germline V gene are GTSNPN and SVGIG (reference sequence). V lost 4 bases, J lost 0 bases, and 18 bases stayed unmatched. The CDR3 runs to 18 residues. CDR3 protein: CAWITTPASGFPSYEQYF. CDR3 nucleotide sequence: TGTGCCTGGATCACAACCCCGGCTAGCGGCTTCCCCTCCTACGAGCAGTACTTC.

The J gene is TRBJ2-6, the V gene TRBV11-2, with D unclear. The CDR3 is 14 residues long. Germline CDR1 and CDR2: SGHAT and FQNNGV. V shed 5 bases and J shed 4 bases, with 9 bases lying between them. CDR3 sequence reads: CASSPAAGANVLTF. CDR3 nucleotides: TGTGCCAGCAGCCCGGCGGCCGGGGCCAACGTCCTGACTTTC.

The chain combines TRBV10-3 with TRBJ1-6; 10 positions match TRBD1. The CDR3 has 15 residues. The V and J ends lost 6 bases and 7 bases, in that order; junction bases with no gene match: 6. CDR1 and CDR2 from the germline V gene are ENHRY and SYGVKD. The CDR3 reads CAISRDRGANSPLHF. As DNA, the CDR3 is TGTGCCATCAGCCGGGACAGGGGAGCGAATTCACCCCTCCACTTT.

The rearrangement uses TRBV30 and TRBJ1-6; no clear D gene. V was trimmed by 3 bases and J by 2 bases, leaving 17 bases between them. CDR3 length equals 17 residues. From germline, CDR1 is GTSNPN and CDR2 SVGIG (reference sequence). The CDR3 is CAWSRTRLGAYNSPLHF. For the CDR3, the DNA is TGTGCCTGGAGCCGAACTCGCCTCGGGGCCTATAATTCACCCCTCCACTTT.

The CDR3 coding sequence is TGTGCCAGCAGCGCTCGACAGGGCATTCAGTACTTC. Amino acid sequence: CASSARQGIQYF. This chain joins TRBV9 and TRBJ2-4, with 7 positions matching TRBD1. CDR3 length: 12 residues. Germline-derived CDR1 and CDR2 are SGDLS and YYNGEE. Unmatched junction bases numbered 3, after V lost 3 bases and J lost 9 bases.

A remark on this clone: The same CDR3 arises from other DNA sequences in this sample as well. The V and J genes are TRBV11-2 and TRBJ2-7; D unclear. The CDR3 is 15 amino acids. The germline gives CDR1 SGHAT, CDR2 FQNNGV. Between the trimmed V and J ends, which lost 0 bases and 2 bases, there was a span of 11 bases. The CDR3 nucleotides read TGTGCCAGCAGCTTAGATCGCAAAGGTACCTACGAGCAGTACTTC. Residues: CASSLDRKGTYEQYF.

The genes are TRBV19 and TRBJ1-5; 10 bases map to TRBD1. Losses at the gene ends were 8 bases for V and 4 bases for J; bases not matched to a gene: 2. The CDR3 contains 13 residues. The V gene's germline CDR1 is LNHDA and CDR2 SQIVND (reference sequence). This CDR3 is CASGGQGNQPQHF. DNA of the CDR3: TGTGCCAGTGGGGGACAGGGGAATCAGCCCCAGCATTTT.

The CDR3: CASSQAQWDTEAFF. In nucleotides, the CDR3 is TGTGCCAGCAGCCAAGCCCAGTGGGACACTGAAGCTTTCTTT. The genes are TRBV14 and TRBJ1-1; D is unresolved. The CDR3 runs to 14 residues. Germline loops: CDR1 SGHDN, CDR2 FVKESK. V was trimmed by 1 base and J by 3 bases, leaving 9 bases between them. Full variable domain (remainder filled in from reference TRBV14 and TRBJ1-1): EAGVTQFPSHSVIEKGQTVTLRCDPISGHDNLYWYRRVMGKEIKFLLHFVKESKQDESGMPNNRFLAERTGGTYSTLKVQPAELEDSGVYFCASSQAQWDTEAFFGQGTRLTVV.

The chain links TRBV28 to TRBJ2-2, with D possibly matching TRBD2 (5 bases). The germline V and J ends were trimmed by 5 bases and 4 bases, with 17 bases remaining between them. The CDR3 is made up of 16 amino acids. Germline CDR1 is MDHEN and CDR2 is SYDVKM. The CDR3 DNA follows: TGTGCCAGCAGTCCCGCAGGAGCGGAGGCCACCGGGGAGCTGTTTTTT. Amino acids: CASSPAGAEATGELFF.

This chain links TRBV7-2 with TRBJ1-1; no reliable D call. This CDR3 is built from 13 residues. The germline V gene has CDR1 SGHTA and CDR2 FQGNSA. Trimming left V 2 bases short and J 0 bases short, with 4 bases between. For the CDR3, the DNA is TGTGCCAGCAGCTTAACAGTGAACACTGAAGCTTTCTTT. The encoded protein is CASSLTVNTEAFF.

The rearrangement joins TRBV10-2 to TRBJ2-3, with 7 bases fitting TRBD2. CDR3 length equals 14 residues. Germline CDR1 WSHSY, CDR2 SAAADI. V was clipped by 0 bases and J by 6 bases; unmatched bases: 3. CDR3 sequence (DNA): TGCGCCAGCAGTGAGTCGACGACTAGCGATACGCAGTATTTT. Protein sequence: CASSESTTSDTQYF.